What follows describes a single T cell receptor (beta chain). What it binds is not known. On cycle 4 day 1 and cycle 7 day 1, as well as at baseline, blood was sampled. This record comes from a study of OX40 agonist ivuxolimab in advanced cancers. Germline V CDR1 and CDR2: SEHNR, FQNEAQ (reference sequence). The CDR3 sequence is 15 residues long. V was clipped by 5 bases and J by 3 bases, with 17 bases between them. Regarding the study as a whole: More expanded clones were found, on average, in CD8+ than in CD4+ T cells.

Libraries were prepared by immunoSEQ multiplex PCR; TCRdb keeps only in-frame clonotypes and omits some of them. The table shows 20,000 to 25,000 clones, with approximately 82% occurring only once. This sequence was found in an adult with an advanced solid tumor such as melanoma, head and neck, liver or kidney cancer. The specimen was CD4+ or CD8+ T cells sorted from blood, collected in a trial of the OX40 agonist ivuxolimab. The V gene is TRBV7-9, the J gene TRBJ2-7, with D perhaps matching TRBD2 (6 bases). The CDR3 DNA follows: TGTGCCAGCAGCCCCCCCCGGCGGACTATCTACGAGCAGTACTTC. It is translated as CASSPPRRTIYEQYF.